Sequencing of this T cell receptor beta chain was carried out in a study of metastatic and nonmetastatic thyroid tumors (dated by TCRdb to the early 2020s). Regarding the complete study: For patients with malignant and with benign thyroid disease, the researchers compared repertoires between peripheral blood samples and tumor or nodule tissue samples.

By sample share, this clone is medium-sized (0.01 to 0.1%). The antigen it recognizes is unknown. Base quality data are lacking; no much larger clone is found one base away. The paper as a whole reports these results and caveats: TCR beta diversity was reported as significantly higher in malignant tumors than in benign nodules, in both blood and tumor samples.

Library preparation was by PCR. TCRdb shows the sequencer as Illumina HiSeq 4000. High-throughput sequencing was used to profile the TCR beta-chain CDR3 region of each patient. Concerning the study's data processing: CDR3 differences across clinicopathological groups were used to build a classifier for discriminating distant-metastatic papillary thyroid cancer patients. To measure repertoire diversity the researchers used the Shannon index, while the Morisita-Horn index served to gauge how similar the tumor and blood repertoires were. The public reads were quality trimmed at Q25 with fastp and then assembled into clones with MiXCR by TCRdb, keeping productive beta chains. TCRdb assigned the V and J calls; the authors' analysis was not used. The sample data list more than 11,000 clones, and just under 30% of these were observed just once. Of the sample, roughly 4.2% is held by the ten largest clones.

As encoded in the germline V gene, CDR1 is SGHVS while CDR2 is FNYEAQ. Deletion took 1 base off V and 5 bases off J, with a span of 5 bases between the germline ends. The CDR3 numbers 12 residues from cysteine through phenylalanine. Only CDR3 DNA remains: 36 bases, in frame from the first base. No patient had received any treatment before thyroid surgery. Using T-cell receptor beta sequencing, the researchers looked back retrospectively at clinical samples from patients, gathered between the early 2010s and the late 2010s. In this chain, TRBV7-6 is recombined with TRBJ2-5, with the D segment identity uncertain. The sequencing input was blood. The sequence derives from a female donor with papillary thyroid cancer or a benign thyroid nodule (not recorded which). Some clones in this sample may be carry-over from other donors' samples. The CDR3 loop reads CASSLGVETQYF. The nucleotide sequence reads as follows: TGTGCCAGCAGCTTAGGAGTTGAGACCCAGTACTTC.